This TCR beta chain was sequenced during a study of Graves' ophthalmopathy and Graves' hyperthyroidism (dated by TCRdb to between 2018 and 2020). Regarding the complete study: Peripheral blood was collected at initial diagnosis, prior to any treatment. The study used TCR beta repertoire signatures to distinguish Graves' ophthalmopathy from Graves' hyperthyroidism and to predict progression to ophthalmopathy. In total, approximately 130 blood samples were TCR-sequenced: 40 to 45 ophthalmopathy, approximately 80 hyperthyroidism and about 17 hyperthyroidism-to-ophthalmopathy patients. A discovery set of 100 patients (under 45 ophthalmopathy, under 65 stable hyperthyroidism) was enrolled to explore V-J signatures distinguishing ophthalmopathy from hyperthyroidism. The independent validation cohort included under 20 hyperthyroidism patients plus 17 patients who later progressed from hyperthyroidism to ophthalmopathy. In roughly 6 hyperthyroidism patients, the T-cell repertoires found in thyroid tissue were compared with those found in blood. Following sample collection, hyperthyroidism patients were given methimazole at a starting dose of 30 mg daily, and ophthalmopathy patients were given high-dose intravenous methylprednisolone.

Here is what the overall study found, with its caveats: Most of the expanded thyroid clonotypes with a frequency above 0.001 were also detected in blood, and it was suggested that the thyroid immune response may be reflected by blood repertoires. Ophthalmopathy was separated from stable hyperthyroidism by the 13-signature model with just under 90% sensitivity and about 83% specificity in cross-validation and with 80%/75% in the test set. In validation, the model predicted ophthalmopathy progression with about 71% sensitivity and around 72% specificity; some twelve predicted patients were CT-confirmed with GO in a median of approximately six months. No statistical method was used to set the sample size in advance, and the investigators knew which group each participant was assigned to.

For repertoire sequencing, the TCR beta CDR3 regions were amplified from RNA transcripts. The first round was an RT-PCR using HTBI primers with the Qiagen OneStep RT-PCR kit, and this first round was followed by a second-round multiplex PCR, then size selection and purification. The libraries underwent paired-end sequencing with 100 bp reads on an Illumina HiSeq2000. In the source study's methods: Reads were processed with SOAPnuke, discarding reads with adapters, uncalled bases, mean Phred below 15, or no exact constant-primer or identifier match. COPE v1.2.5 was used to merge high-quality paired reads. Each unique nucleotide sequence was treated as a clonotype, and MiTCR v1.1 was used to align the clonotypes to the IMGT TRB V, D and J references. Analysis was restricted to V-J combinations with a frequency above 0.0001, which covered approximately 99% of repertoires. A TCR clonal expansion and chaos score per V-J combination was defined as the ratio of F50 clonal expansion to chaos observed in the TCRdist matrix. Welch's t-statistics and random forest were used to reduce features to about a dozen V-J combinations, which were fed into a naive Bayes classifier. The Morisita-Horn index was used to measure how similar the thyroid and blood repertoires were. The public reads were run again by TCRdb, first through fastp at Q25 and then through MiXCR, and only productive beta chains were kept. A single entry per CDR3 protein holds the most common genes and DNA from its merged rows. The V and J calls, along with clone size, are taken from TCRdb and not from the paper's own processing. This sample holds under 400,000 distinct CDR3 sequences; 17% were observed only once. In total, the top ten clones hold approximately 13% of the sample.

The CDR3 measures 13 amino acids from cysteine to phenylalanine. Just CDR3 DNA is preserved here, 39 bases in frame from base 1. V lost 6 bases and J lost 3 bases, and the count of bases not matched to a germline gene is 4. Via the germline V gene, CDR1 is MDHEN and CDR2 SYDVKM. Patients with ophthalmopathy had moderately to severely active disease, with a Clinical Activity Score of 3 or more, a NOSPECS grade of 4 or more, and a disease duration of less than 3 months. Patients with other autoimmune diseases, uncontrolled infections, pregnancy or lactation were excluded. Clinical symptoms, serum thyroxine, TRAb, thyroid ultrasound and orbital computed tomography formed the basis of the diagnosis. PBMCs were isolated from roughly 10 ml of fresh peripheral blood by Ficoll-Paque density gradient centrifugation. Total RNA was extracted using Trizol reagent, and RNA quality was checked on an Agilent 2100 Bioanalyzer.

This clonotype was detected many times. The target of this receptor is not known. Per-nucleotide qualities are absent, and no much larger clonotype sits a single base away. The origin of this receptor is an adult man with Graves' ophthalmopathy. The receptor chain draws on TRBV28 and TRBJ2-7; 8 junctional bases match TRBD1. The sample consisted of peripheral blood. The DNA sequence is given as TGTGCCAGCAGGCAACAGGGGGTCTACGAGCAGTACTTC. Its translation reads: CASRQQGVYEQYF.